Listed here is a single T cell receptor (beta chain). The CDR3 contains 15 residues. Germline values: CDR1 SGHRS, CDR2 YFSETQ. V lost 0 bases to trimming and J lost 4 bases; unmatched junction nucleotides: 2. Data came from immunoSEQ multiplex PCR; TCRdb stores just in-frame clones and leaves some out. The sample includes roughly 26,000 clones, 80% to 85% of them seen just once. The data were obtained in a study of control samples from healthy donors and cancer patients. The specimen was PBMCs. This receptor was identified in a man aged 55 to 69 with colorectal cancer. The V and J genes are TRBV5-1 and TRBJ2-2; 8 bases match TRBD2. CDR3 amino acids: CASSLAGGRTGELFF. The CDR3 coding sequence is TGCGCCAGCAGCTTGGCGGGGGGGCGCACCGGGGAGCTGTTTTTT. Drawing the rest from reference TRBV5-1 and TRBJ2-2, the complete variable domain is KAGVTQTPRYLIKTRGQQVTLSCSPISGHRSVSWYQQTPGQGLQFLFEYFSETQRNKGNFPGRFSGRQFSNSRSEMNVSTLELGDSALYLCASSLAGGRTGELFFGEGSRLTVL.